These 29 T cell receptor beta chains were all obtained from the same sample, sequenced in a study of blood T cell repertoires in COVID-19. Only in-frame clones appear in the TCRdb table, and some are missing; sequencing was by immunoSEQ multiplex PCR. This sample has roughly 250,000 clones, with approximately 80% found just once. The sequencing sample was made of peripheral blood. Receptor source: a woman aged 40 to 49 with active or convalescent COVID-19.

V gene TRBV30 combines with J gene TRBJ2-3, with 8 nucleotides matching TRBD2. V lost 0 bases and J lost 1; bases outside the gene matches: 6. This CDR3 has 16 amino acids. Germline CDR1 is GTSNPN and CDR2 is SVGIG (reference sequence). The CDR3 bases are TGTGCCTGGAGTGTACATTTTAGCGGGGGCACAGATACGCAGTATTTT. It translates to CAWSVHFSGGTDTQYF.

Written as DNA, the CDR3 is TGCAGCGGCGGACTGAACACCGGGGAGCTGTTTTTT. This translates into CSGGLNTGELFF. The chain has TRBV29-1 and TRBJ2-2, with a weak D call TRBD2 (5 bases). This CDR3 spans 12 amino acids. Germline V gene lookup returns CDR1 SQVTM and CDR2 ANQGSEA. Trimming cost V 7 bases and J 1 base, with 7 bases left between them.

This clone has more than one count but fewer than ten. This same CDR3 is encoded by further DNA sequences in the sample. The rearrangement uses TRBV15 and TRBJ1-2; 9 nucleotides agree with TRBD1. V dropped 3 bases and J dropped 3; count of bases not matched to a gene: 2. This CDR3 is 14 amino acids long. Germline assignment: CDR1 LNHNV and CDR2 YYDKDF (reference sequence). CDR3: CATSRDRGDYGYTF. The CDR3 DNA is TGTGCCACCAGCAGGGACAGGGGTGACTATGGCTACACCTTC.

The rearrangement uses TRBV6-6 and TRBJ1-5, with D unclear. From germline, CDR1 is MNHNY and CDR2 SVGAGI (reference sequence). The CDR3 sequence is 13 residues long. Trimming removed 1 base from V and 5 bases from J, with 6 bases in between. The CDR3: CASSYWGDQPQHF. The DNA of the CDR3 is TGTGCCAGCAGTTACTGGGGAGATCAGCCCCAGCATTTT.

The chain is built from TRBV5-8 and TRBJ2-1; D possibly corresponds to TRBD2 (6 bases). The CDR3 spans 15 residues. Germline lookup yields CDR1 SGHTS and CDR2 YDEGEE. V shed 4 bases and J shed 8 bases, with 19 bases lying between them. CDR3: CASSLPLASTDEQFF. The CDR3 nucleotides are TGTGCCAGCAGCCTCCCGCTAGCGAGTACAGATGAGCAGTTCTTC.

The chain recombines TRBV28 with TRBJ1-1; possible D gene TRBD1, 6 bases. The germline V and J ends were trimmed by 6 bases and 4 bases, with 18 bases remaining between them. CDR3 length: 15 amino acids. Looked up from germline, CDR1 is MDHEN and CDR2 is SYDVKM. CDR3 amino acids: CASSSAAGGGTEAFF. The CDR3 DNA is TGTGCCAGCAGCTCCGCCGCGGGGGGCGGCACTGAAGCTTTCTTT.

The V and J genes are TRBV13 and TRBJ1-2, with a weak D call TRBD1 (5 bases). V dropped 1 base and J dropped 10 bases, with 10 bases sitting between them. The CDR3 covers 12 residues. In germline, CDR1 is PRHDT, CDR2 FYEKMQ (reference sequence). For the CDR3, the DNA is TGTGCCAGCAGCTTAGATCAGGGCCACTACACCTTC. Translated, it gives CASSLDQGHYTF.

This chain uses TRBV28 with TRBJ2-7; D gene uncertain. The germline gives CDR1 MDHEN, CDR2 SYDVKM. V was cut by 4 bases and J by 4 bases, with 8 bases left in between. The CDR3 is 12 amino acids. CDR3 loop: CASSSRSYEQYV. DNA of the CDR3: TGTGCCAGCAGTTCCCGGTCTTACGAGCAGTACGTC.

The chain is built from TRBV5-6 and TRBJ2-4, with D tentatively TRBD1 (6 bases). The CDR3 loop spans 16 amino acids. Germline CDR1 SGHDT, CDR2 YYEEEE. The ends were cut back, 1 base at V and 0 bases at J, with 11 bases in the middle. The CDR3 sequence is CASSLRTGLAKNIQYF. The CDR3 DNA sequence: TGTGCCAGCAGCTTGCGTACAGGGTTAGCCAAAAACATTCAGTACTTC.

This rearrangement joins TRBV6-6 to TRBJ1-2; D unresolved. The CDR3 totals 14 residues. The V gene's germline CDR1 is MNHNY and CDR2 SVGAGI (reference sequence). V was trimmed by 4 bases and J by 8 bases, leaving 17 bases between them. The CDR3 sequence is CASSFDAGVDGYTF. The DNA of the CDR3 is TGTGCCAGCAGTTTTGACGCCGGGGTGGACGGCTACACCTTC.

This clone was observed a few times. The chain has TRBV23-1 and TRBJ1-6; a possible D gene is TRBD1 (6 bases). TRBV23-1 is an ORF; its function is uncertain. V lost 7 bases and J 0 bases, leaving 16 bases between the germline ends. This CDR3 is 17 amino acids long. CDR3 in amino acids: CASTRLDRSSYNSPLHF. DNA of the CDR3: TGCGCCAGCACCAGACTCGACAGGAGCTCCTATAATTCACCCCTCCACTTT.

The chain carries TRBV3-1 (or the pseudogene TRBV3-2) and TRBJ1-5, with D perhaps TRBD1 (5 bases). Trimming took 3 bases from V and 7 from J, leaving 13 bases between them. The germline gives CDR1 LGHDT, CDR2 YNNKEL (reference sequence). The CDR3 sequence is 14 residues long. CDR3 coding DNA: TGTGCCAGCAGCCAGAATGGCAAGGGGCAGCCCCAGCATTTT. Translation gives CASSQNGKGQPQHF.

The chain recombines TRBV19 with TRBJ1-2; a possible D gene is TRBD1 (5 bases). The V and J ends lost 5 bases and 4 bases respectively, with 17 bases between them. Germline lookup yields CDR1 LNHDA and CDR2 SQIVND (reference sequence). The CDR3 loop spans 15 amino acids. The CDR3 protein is CASSSSRQTFYGYTF. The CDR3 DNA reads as TGTGCCAGTAGTTCGAGTCGACAGACCTTCTATGGCTACACCTTC.

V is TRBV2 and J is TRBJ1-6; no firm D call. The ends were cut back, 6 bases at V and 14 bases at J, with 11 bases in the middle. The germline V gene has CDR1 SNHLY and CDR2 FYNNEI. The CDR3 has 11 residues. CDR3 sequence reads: CASRTLSALHF. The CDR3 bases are TGTGCCAGCAGAACCCTGTCAGCCCTCCACTTT.

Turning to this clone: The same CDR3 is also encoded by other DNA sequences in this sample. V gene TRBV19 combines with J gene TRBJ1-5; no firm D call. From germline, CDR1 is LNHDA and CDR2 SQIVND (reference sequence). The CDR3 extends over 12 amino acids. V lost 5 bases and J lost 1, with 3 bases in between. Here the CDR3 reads CASSGSNQPQHF. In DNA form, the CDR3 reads TGTGCCAGTAGTGGCAGCAATCAGCCCCAGCATTTT.

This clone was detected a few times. For the CDR3, the DNA is TGCGCCAGCAGCTTGGGTAGCACCGGGGAGCTGTTTTTT. Protein: CASSLGSTGELFF. The chain carries TRBV5-1 and TRBJ2-2; D is uncertain. V was cut by 0 bases and J by 4 bases, with 4 bases left in between. CDR1 is SGHRS and CDR2 is YFSETQ in the germline V gene. The CDR3 contains 13 residues.

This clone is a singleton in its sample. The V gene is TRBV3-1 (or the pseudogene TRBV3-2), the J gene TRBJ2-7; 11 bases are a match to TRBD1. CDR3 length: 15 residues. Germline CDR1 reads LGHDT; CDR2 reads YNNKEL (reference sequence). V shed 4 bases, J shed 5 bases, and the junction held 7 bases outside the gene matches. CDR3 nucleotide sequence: TGTGCCAGCAGCCTCCGGACAGGGGGCTTCAACGAGCAGTACTTC. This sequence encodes CASSLRTGGFNEQYF.

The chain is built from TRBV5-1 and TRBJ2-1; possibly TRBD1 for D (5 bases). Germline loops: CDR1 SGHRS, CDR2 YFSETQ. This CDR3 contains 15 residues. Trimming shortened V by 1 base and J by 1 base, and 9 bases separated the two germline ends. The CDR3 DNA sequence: TGCGCCAGCAGCTTGAGCTCAGGGTCCTACAATGAGCAGTTCTTC. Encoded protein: CASSLSSGSYNEQFF. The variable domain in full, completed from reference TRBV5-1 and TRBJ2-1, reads KAGVTQTPRYLIKTRGQQVTLSCSPISGHRSVSWYQQTPGQGLQFLFEYFSETQRNKGNFPGRFSGRQFSNSRSEMNVSTLELGDSALYLCASSLSSGSYNEQFFGPGTRLTVL.

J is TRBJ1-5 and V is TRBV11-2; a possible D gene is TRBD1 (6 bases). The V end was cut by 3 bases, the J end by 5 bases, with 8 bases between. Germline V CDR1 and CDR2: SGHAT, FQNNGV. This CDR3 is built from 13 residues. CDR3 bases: TGTGCCAGCAGCTTTTCAGGGGATCAGCCCCAGCATTTT. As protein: CASSFSGDQPQHF.

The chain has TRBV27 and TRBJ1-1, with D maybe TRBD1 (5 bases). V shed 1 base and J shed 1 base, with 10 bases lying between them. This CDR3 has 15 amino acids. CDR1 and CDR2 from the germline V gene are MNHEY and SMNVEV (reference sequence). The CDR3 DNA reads TGTGCCAGCAGTTTATGGGCTACAGGGAACACTGAAGCTTTCTTT. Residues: CASSLWATGNTEAFF.

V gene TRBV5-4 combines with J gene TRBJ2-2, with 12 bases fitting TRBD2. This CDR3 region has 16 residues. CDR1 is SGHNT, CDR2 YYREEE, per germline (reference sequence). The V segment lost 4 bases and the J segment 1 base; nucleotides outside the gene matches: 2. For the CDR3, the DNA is TGTGCCAGCAGCAAGGGACTAGCGGGGAACACCGGGGAGCTGTTTTTT. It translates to CASSKGLAGNTGELFF.

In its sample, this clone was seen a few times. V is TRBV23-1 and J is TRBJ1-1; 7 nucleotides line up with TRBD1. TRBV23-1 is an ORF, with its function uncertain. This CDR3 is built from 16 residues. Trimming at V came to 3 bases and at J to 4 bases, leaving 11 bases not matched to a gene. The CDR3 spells CASSQEEGARGTEAFF. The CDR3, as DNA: TGCGCCAGCAGTCAGGAGGAGGGGGCGCGGGGCACTGAAGCTTTCTTT.

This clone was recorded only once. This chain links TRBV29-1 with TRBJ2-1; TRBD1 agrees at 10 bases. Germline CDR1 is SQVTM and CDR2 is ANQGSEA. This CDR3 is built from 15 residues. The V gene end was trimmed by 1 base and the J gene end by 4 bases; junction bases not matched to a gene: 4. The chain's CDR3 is CSVEVGTGVYNEQFF. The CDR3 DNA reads TGCAGCGTTGAAGTTGGGACAGGGGTGTACAATGAGCAGTTCTTC.

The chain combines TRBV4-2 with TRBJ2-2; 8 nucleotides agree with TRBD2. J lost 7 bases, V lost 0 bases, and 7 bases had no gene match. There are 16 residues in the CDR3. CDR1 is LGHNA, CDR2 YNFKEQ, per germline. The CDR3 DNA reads TGTGCCAGCAGCCAAGAGCGGGGGGCCTACCTCGGGGAGCTGTTTTTT. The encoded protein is CASSQERGAYLGELFF.

The CDR3 DNA sequence: TGTGCCAGCTCACCATCGGGGTTGGGTGGCTACACCTTC. Its protein product is CASSPSGLGGYTF. The rearrangement links TRBV18 to TRBJ1-2; D ambiguous. There are 13 residues in the CDR3. V lost 2 bases to trimming and J lost 7 bases, with 11 bases between them. Germline V lookup: CDR1 KGHSH, CDR2 LQKENI.

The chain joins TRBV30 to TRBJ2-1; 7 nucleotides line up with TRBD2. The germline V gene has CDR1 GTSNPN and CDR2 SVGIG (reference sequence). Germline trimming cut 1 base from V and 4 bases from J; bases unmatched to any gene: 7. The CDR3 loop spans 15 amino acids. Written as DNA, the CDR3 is TGTGCCTGGAGTGATGGCCGCGGGGGATACAATGAGCAGTTCTTC. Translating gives CAWSDGRGGYNEQFF.

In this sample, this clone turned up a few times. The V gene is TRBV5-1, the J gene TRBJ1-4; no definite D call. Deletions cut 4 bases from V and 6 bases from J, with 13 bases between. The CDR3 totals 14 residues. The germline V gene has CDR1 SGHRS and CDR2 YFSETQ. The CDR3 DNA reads TGCGCCAGCAGCCCGGGAAACGGGGATGAAAAACTGTTTTTT. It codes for CASSPGNGDEKLFF. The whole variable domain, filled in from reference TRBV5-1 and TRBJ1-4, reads KAGVTQTPRYLIKTRGQQVTLSCSPISGHRSVSWYQQTPGQGLQFLFEYFSETQRNKGNFPGRFSGRQFSNSRSEMNVSTLELGDSALYLCASSPGNGDEKLFFGSGTQLSVL.

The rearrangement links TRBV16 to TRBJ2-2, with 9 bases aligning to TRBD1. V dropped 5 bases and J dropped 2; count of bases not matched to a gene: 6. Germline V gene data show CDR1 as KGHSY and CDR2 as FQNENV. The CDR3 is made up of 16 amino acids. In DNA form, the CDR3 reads TGTGCCAGCAGCGAACAACAGGGGGCTAACACCGGGGAGCTGTTTTTT. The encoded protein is CASSEQQGANTGELFF.

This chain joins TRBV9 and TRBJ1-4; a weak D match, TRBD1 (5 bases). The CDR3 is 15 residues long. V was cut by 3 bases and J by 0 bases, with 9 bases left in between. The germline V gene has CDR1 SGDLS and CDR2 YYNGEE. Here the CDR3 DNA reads TGTGCCAGCAGCGAGGGGCCCGCAACTAATGAAAAACTGTTTTTT. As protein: CASSEGPATNEKLFF.